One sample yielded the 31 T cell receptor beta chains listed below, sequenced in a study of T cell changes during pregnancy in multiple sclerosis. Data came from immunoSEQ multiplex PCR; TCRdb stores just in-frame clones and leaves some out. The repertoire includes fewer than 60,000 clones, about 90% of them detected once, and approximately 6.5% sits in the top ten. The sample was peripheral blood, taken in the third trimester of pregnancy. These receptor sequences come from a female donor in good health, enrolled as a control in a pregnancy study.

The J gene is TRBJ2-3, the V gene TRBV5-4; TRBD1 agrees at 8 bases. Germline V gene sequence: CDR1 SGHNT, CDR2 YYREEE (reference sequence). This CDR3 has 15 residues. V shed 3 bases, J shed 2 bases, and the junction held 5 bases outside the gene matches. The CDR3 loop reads CASSSRTGTTDTQYF. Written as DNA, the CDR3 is TGTGCCAGCAGCTCCCGGACAGGGACCACAGATACGCAGTATTTT.

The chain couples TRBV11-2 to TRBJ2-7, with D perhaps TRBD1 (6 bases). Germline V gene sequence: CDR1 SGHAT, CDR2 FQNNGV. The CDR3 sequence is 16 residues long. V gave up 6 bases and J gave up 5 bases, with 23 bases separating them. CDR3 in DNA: TGTGCCAGCAGTCCCAATGCGAATACAGGGCGGAACGAGCAGTACTTC. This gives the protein CASSPNANTGRNEQYF.

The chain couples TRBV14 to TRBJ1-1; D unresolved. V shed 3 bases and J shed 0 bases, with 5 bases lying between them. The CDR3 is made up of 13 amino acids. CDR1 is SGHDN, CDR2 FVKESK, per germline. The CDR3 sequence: CASSQRVNTEAFF. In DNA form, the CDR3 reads TGTGCCAGCAGCCAGAGGGTGAACACTGAAGCTTTCTTT.

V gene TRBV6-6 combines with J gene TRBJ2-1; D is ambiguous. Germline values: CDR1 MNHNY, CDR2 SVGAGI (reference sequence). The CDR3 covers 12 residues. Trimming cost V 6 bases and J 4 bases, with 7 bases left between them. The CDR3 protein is CASSPLYNEQFF. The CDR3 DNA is TGTGCCAGCAGCCCTTTGTACAATGAGCAGTTCTTC.

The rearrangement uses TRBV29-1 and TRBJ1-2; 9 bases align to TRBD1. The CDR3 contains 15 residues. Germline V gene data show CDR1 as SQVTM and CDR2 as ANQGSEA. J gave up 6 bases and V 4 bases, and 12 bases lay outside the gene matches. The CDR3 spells CSVGWLTGGVDGYTF. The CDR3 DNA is TGCAGCGTTGGTTGGTTGACAGGGGGGGTAGATGGCTACACCTTC. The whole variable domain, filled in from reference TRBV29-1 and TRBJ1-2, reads SAVISQKPSRDICQRGTSLTIQCQVDSQVTMMFWYRQQPGQSLTLIATANQGSEATYESGFVIDKFPISRPNLTFSTLTVSNMSPEDSSIYLCSVGWLTGGVDGYTFGSGTRLTVV.

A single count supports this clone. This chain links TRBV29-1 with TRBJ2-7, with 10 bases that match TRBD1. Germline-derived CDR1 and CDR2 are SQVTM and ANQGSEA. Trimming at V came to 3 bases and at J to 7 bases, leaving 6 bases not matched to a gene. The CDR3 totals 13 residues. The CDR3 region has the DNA TGCAGCGTTGAGGGGACAGGGGTAATGGAGCAGTACTTC. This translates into CSVEGTGVMEQYF.

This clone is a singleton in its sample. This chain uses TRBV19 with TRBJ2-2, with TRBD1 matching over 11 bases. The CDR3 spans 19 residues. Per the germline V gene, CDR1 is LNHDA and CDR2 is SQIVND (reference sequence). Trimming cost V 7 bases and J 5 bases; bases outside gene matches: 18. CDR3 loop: CASTLFTISDRGQTGELFF. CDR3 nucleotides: TGTGCCAGTACCCTTTTTACGATTTCGGACAGGGGGCAGACCGGGGAGCTGTTTTTT.

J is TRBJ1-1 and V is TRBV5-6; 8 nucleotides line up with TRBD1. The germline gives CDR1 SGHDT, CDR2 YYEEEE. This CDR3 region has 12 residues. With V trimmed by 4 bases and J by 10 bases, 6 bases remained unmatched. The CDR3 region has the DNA TGTGCCAGCAGCCCAGGGGGCTGGGCAGCTTTCTTT. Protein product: CASSPGGWAAFF. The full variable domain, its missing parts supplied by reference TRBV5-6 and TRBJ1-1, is DAGVTQSPTHLIKTRGQQVTLRCSPKSGHDTVSWYQQALGQGPQFIFQYYEEEERQRGNFPDRFSGHQFPNYSSELNVNALLLGDSALYLCASSPGGWAAFFGQGTRLTVV.

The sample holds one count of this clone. CDR3 in amino acids: CASSPGDRYEQYF. CDR3 bases: TGTGCCAGCTCACCTGGGGACAGATACGAGCAGTACTTC. This chain joins TRBV18 and TRBJ2-7; TRBD1 aligns across 7 bases. The germline gives CDR1 KGHSH, CDR2 LQKENI. The CDR3 sequence is 13 residues long. Trimming removed 3 bases from V and 4 bases from J; junction bases left unmatched: 3.

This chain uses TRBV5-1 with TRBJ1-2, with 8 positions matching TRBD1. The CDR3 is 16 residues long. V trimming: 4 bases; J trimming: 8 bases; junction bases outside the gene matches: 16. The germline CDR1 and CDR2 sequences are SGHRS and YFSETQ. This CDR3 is CASSLQTKPGQEGYTF. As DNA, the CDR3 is TGCGCCAGCAGCCTTCAAACGAAACCGGGACAGGAAGGCTACACCTTC.

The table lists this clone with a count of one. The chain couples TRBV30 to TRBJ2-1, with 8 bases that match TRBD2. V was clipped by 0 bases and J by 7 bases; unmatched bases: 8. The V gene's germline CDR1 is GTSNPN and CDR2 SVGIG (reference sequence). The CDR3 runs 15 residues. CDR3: CAWSVGIAGPNEQFF. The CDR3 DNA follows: TGTGCCTGGAGTGTAGGAATAGCGGGACCTAATGAGCAGTTCTTC.

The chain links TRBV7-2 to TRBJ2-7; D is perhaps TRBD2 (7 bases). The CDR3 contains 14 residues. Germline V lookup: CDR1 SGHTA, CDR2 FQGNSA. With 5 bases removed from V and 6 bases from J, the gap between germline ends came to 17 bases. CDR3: CASSLGGPSSEQYF. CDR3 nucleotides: TGTGCCAGCAGCCTGGGGGGGCCCTCCAGCGAGCAGTACTTC.

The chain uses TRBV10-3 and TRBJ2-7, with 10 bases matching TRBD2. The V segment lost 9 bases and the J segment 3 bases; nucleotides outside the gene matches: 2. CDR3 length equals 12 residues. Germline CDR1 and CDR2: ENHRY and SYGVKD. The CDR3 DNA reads TGTGCCATTGGGACTAGCGTCTACGAGCAGTACTTC. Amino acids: CAIGTSVYEQYF.

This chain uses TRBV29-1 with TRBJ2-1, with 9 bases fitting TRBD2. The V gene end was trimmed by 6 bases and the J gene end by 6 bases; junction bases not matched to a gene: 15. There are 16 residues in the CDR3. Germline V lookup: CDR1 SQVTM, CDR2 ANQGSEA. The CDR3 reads CSVVGGAGGMINEQFF. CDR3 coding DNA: TGCAGCGTCGTAGGGGGAGCGGGGGGAATGATCAATGAGCAGTTCTTC.

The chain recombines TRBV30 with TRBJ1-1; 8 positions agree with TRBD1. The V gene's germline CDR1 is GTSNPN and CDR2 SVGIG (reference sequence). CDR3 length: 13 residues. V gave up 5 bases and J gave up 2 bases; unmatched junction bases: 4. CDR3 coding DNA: TGTGCCTGGGGGGGACAGGTAAACACTGAAGCTTTCTTT. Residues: CAWGGQVNTEAFF. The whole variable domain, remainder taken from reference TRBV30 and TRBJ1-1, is SQTIHQWPATLVQPVGSPLSLECTVEGTSNPNLYWYRQAAGRGLQLLFYSVGIGQISSEVPQNLSASRPQDRQFILSSKKLLLSDSGFYLCAWGGQVNTEAFFGQGTRLTVV.

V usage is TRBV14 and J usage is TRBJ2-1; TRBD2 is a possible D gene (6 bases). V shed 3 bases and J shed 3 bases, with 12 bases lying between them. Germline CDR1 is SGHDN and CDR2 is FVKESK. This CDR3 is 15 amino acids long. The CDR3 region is CASSHGRGIYNEQFF. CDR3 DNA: TGTGCCAGCAGCCATGGTCGGGGGATCTACAATGAGCAGTTCTTC.

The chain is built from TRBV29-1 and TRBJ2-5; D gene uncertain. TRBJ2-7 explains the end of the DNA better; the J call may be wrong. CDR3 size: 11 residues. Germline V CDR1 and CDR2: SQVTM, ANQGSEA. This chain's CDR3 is CSVVGVYEQYF. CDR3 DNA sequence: TGCAGCGTTGTCGGAGTTTACGAGCAGTACTTC.

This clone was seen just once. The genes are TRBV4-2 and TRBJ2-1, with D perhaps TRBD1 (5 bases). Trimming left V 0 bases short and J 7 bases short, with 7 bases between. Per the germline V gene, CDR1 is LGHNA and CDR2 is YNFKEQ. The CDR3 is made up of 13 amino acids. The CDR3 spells CASSQDRVNEQFF. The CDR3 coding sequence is TGTGCCAGCAGCCAAGACAGGGTAAATGAGCAGTTCTTC.

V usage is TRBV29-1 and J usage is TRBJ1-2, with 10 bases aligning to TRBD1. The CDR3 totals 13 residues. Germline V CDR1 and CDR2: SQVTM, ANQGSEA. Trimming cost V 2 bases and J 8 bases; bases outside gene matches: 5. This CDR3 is CSVERQGAKGYTF. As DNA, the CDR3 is TGCAGCGTTGAAAGACAGGGGGCGAAGGGCTACACCTTC.

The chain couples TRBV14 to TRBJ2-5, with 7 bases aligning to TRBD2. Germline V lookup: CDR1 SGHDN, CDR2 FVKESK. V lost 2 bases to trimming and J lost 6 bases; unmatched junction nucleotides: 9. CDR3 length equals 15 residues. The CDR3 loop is CASSQTHGGFQTQYF. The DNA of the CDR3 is TGTGCCAGCAGCCAAACACACGGGGGGTTCCAGACCCAGTACTTC.

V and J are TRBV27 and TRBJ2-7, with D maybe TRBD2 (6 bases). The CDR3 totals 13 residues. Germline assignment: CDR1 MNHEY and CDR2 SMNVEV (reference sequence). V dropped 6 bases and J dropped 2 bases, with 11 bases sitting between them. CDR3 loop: CASRFSGTYEQYF. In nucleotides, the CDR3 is TGTGCCAGCAGGTTTAGCGGAACCTACGAGCAGTACTTC.

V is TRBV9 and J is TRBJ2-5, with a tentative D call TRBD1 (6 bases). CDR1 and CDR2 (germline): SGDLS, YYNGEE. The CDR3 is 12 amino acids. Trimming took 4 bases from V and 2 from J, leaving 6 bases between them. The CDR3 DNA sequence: TGTGCCAGCAGCAGGGGGCAAGAGACCCAGTACTTC. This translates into CASSRGQETQYF.

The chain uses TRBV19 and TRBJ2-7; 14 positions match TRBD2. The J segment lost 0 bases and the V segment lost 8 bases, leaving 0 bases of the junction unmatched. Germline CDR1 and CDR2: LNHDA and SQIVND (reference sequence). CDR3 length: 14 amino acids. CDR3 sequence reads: CASGTSGGSYEQYF. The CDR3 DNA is TGTGCCAGTGGGACTAGCGGGGGCTCCTACGAGCAGTACTTC.

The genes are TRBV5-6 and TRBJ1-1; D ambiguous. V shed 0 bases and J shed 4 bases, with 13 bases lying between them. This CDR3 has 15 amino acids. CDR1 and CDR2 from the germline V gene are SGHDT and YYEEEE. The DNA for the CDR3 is TGTGCCAGCAGCTTGGCCGGGGTCTCGGGCACTGAAGCTTTCTTT. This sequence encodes CASSLAGVSGTEAFF.

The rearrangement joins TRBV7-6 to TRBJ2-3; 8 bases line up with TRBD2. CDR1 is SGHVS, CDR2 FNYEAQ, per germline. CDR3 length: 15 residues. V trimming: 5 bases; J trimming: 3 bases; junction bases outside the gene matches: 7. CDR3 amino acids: CASSRGGRETDTQYF. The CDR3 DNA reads TGTGCCAGCAGCCGGGGGGGCAGGGAGACAGATACGCAGTATTTT.

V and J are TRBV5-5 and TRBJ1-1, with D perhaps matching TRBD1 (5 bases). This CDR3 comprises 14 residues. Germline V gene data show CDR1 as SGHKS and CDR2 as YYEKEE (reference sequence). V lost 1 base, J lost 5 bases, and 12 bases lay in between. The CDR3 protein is CASSLFGGETEAFF. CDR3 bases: TGTGCCAGCAGCTTGTTCGGGGGGGAAACTGAAGCTTTCTTT.

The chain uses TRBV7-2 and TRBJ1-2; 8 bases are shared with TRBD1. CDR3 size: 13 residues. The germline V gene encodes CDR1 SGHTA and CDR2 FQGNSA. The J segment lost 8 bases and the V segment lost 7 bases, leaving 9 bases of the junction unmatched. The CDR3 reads CASTLQGTGGYTF. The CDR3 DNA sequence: TGTGCCAGCACCCTACAGGGGACAGGAGGCTACACCTTC.

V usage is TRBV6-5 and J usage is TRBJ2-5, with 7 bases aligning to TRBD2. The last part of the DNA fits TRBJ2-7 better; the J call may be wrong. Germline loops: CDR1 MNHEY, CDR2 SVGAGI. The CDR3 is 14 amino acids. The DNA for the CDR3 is TGTGCCAGCAGTTACGGGGGGGTGACCTACGAGCAGTACTTC. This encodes CASSYGGVTYEQYF.

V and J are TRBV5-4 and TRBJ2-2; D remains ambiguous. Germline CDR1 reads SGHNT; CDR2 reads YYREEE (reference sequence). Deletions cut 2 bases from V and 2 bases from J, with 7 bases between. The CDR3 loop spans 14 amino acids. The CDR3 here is CASSFRHNTGELFF. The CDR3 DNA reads TGTGCCAGCAGCTTCCGACACAACACCGGGGAGCTGTTTTTT.

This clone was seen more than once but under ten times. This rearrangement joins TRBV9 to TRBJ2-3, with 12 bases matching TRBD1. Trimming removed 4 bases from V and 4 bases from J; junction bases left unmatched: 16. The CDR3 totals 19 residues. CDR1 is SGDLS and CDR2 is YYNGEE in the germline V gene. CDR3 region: CASSSSKGDRGLRADTQYF. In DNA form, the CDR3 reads TGTGCCAGCAGCTCCTCAAAGGGGGACAGGGGGCTTCGAGCAGATACGCAGTATTTT.

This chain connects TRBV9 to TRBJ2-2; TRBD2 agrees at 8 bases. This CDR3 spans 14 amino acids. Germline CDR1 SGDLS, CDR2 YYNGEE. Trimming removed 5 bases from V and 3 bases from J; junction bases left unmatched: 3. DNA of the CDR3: TGTGCCAGCAGGTCGGGAGGGGACACCGGGGAGCTGTTTTTT. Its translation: CASRSGGDTGELFF.